This T cell receptor (beta chain) appears in the sequencing data of a study of read filtering for tumor transcriptome and immune sequencing. As for the study in general: Mean patient age was roughly 61 years, range roughly 40 to 85; some 17 male, more than 11 female. Revised staging placed eight or nine patients in R-ISS I, 15 to 20 in II, more than five in III.

A word on this clonotype: Its antigen is not identified.

Study-wide results and caveats: RNA-seq captured clonotypes less deeply and reliably than IR-seq.

From 300 to 400 ng of RNA, a library with molecular barcoded alpha/delta and beta/gamma adaptors was made. TCRdb called the reads again in MiXCR, with one record for every CDR3 protein. Here the sample spans approximately 20,000 distinct CDR3 sequences, less than 25% being singletons. CDR3 length: 13 amino acids. The junction had 9 bases not matched to a gene; V was cut back by 5 bases and J by 5 bases. Germline CDR1 is GTSNPN and CDR2 is SVGIG (reference sequence). This chain links TRBV30 with TRBJ2-7; 7 bases line up with TRBD1. The TCR comes from a donor at least 40 years old with multiple myeloma. Material: a population of CD138-negative cells sorted from bone marrow. CDR3 sequence: CAWGQGVVNEQYF. The CDR3, as DNA: TGTGCCTGGGGGCAGGGGGTGGTCAACGAGCAGTACTTC. Full variable domain (remainder filled in from reference TRBV30 and TRBJ2-7): SQTIHQWPATLVQPVGSPLSLECTVEGTSNPNLYWYRQAAGRGLQLLFYSVGIGQISSEVPQNLSASRPQDRQFILSSKKLLLSDSGFYLCAWGQGVVNEQYFGPGTRLTVT.